This T cell receptor beta chain was sequenced during a study of CD8 T cells in ankylosing spondylitis. Regarding the study as a whole: Earlier reports found some motif variants in synovial fluid and blood in reactive arthritis. Disease-linked clones reportedly showed significant enrichment in matched ankylosing spondylitis synovial fluid. Blood from ankylosing spondylitis patients appeared to carry a characteristic roughly eight-variant TCR beta motif.

This CDR3 spans 15 amino acids. J gave up 2 bases and V 4 bases, and 5 bases lay outside the gene matches. Germline lookup yields CDR1 SGHRS and CDR2 YFSETQ. Using quantitative 5'-RACE with molecular barcodes, the authors made TCR beta libraries. TCRdb re-derived calls from the 5' RACE reads in MiXCR, one entry per CDR3 protein. The sample records some 290,000 distinct CDR3 sequences, around 18% being singletons. Regarding this clonotype: No antigen is known for it.

This sequence originates from a male donor with ankylosing spondylitis or in good health (not recorded which). The V and J genes are TRBV5-1 and TRBJ2-3, with TRBD2 matching over 9 bases. Sequenced: blood, either unsorted or a sorted T cell fraction (not recorded which). CDR3 protein: CASSVRTSATDTQYF. The CDR3 DNA is TGCGCCAGCAGCGTACGGACTAGCGCCACAGATACGCAGTATTTT.